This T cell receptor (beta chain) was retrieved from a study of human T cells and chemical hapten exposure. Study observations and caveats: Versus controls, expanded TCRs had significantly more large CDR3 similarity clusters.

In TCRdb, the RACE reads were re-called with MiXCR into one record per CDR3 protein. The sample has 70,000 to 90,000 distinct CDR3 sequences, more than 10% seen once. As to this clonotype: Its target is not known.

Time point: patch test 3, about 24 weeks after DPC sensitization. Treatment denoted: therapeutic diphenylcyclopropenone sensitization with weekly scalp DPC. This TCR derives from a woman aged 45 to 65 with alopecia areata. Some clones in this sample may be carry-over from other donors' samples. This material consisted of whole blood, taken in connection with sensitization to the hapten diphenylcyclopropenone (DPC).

CDR3 residues: CSVEDGYTF. The CDR3 bases are TGCAGCGTTGAAGATGGCTACACCTTC. The chain employs TRBV29-1 and TRBJ1-2; D remains ambiguous. CDR3 length: 9 amino acids. Trimming took off 0 bases at V and 7 bases at J, with 0 bases between the two ends. From germline, CDR1 is SQVTM and CDR2 ANQGSEA.